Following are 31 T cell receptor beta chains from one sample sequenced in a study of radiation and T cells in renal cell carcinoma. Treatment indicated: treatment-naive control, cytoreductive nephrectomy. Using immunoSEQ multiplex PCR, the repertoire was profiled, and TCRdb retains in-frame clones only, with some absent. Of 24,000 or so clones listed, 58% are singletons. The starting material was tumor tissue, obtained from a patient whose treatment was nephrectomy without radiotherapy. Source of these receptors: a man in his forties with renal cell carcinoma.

The CDR3 DNA reads as TGTGCCAGCAGCACCGGGACAGGGATCACTGGGGCCAACGTCCTGACTTTC. Residues: CASSTGTGITGANVLTF. This chain joins TRBV5-6 and TRBJ2-6; TRBD1 matches 9 bases. This CDR3 comprises 17 residues. V shed 4 bases, J shed 2 bases, and the junction held 7 bases outside the gene matches. Germline CDR1 reads SGHDT; CDR2 reads YYEEEE. The full variable domain, with the rest looked up from reference TRBV5-6 and TRBJ2-6, is DAGVTQSPTHLIKTRGQQVTLRCSPKSGHDTVSWYQQALGQGPQFIFQYYEEEERQRGNFPDRFSGHQFPNYSSELNVNALLLGDSALYLCASSTGTGITGANVLTFGAGSRLTVL.

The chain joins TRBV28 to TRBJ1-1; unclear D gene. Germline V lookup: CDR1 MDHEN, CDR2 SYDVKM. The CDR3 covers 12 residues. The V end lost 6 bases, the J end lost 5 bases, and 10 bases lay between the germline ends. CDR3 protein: CASSPVGTEAFF. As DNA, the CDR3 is TGTGCCAGCAGCCCCGTTGGGACTGAAGCTTTCTTT.

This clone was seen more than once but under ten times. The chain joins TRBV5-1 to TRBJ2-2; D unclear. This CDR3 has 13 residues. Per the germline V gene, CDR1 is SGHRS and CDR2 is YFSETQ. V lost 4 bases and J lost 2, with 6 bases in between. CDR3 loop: CASSELNTGELFF. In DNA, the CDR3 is TGCGCCAGCAGCGAATTAAACACCGGGGAGCTGTTTTTT.

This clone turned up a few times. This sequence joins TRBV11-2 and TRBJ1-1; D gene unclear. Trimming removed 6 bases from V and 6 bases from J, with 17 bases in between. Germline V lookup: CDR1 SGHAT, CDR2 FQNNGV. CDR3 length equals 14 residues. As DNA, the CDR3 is TGTGCCAGCAGACAGAGCCAAGGACGGGCTGAAGCTTTCTTT. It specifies CASRQSQGRAEAFF.

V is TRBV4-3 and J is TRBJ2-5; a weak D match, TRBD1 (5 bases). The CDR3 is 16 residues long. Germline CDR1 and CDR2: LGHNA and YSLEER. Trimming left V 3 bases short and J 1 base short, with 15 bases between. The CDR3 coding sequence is TGCGCCAGCAGCCACCTCCAGGGCTCCGGCCAAGAGACCCAGTACTTC. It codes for CASSHLQGSGQETQYF.

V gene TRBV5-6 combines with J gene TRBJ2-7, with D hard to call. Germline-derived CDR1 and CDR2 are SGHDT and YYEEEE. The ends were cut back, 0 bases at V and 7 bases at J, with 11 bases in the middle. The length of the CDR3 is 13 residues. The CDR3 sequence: CASSLEVGLEQYF. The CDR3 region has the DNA TGTGCCAGCAGCTTGGAGGTCGGTTTGGAGCAGTACTTC.

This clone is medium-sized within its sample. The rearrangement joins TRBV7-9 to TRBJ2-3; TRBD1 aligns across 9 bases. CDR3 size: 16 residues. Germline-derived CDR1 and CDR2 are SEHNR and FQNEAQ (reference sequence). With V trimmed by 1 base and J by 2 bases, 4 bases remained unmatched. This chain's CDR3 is CASSLEQGALTDTQYF. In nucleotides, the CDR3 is TGTGCCAGCAGCTTAGAACAGGGGGCGCTCACAGATACGCAGTATTTT.

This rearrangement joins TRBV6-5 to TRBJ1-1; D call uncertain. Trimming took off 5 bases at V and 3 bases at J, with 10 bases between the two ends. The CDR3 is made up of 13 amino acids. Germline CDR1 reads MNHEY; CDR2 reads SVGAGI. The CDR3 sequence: CASSPRFDTEAFF. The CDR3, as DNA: TGTGCCAGCAGTCCGCGTTTTGACACTGAAGCTTTCTTT.

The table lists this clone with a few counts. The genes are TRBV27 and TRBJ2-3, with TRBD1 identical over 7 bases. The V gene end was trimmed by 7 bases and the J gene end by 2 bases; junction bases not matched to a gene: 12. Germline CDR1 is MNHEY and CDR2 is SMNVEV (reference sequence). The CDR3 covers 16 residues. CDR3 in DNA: TGTGCCAGCACACCACCGGGACAGAAAATCACAGATACGCAGTATTTT. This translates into CASTPPGQKITDTQYF.

The CDR3 sequence: CASSPPTGIQETQYF. CDR3 DNA sequence: TGTGCCAGCTCACCACCAACAGGCATACAAGAGACCCAGTACTTC. The V call is TRBV18, the J call TRBJ2-5, with D perhaps matching TRBD1 (5 bases). The CDR3 length is 15 residues. Germline V gives CDR1 KGHSH, CDR2 LQKENI. The V end lost 0 bases, the J end lost 2 bases, and 10 bases lay between the germline ends.

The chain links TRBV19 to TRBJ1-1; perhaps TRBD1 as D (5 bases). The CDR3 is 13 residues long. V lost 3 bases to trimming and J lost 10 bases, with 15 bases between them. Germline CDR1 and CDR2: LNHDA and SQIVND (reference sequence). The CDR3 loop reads CASSIIRGVGAFF. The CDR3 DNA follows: TGTGCCAGTAGTATTATAAGGGGCGTAGGAGCTTTCTTT.

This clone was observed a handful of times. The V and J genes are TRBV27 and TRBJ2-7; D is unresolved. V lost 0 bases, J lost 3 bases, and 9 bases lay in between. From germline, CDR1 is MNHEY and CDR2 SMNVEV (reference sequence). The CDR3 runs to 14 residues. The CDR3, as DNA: TGTGCCAGCAGTTTATCCGGCGGCAGCTACGAGCAGTACTTC. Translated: CASSLSGGSYEQYF.

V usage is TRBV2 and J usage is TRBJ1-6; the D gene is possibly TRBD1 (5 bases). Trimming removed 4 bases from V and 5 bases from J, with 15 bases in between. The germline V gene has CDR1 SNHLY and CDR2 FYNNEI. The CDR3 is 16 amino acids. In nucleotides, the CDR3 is TGTGCCAGCAGTGGGCCGGGACGGCTAAATAATTCACCCCTCCACTTT. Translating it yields CASSGPGRLNNSPLHF.

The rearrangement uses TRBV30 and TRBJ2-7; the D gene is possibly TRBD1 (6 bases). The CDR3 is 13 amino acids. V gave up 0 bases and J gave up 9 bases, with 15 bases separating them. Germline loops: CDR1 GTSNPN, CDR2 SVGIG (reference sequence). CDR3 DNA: TGTGCCTGGAGTGTACAAGACAGGCAGCGGCAGTACTTC. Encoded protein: CAWSVQDRQRQYF.

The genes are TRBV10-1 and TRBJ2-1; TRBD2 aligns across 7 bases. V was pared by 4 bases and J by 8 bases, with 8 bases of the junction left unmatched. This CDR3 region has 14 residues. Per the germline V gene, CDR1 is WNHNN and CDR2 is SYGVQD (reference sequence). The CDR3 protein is CASSGSGRAYEQFF. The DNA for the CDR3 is TGCGCCAGCAGTGGCTCGGGGAGGGCCTATGAGCAGTTCTTC.

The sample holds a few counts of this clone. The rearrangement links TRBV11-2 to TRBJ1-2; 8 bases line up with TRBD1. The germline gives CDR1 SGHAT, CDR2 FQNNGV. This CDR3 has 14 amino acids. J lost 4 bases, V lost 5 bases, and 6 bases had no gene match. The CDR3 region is CASSPDRGAYGYTF. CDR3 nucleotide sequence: TGTGCCAGCAGCCCAGACAGGGGCGCCTATGGCTACACCTTC. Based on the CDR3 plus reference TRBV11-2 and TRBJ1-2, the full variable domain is EAGVAQSPRYKIIEKRQSVAFWCNPISGHATLYWYQQILGQGPKLLIQFQNNGVVDDSQLPKDRFSAERLKGVDSTLKIQPAKLEDSAVYLCASSPDRGAYGYTFGSGTRLTVV.

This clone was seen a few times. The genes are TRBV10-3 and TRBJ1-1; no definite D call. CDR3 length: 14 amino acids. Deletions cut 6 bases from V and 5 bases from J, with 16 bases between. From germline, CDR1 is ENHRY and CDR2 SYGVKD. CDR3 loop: CAIRPRGETTEAFF. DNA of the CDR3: TGTGCCATCAGGCCCCGGGGTGAAACGACTGAAGCTTTCTTT.

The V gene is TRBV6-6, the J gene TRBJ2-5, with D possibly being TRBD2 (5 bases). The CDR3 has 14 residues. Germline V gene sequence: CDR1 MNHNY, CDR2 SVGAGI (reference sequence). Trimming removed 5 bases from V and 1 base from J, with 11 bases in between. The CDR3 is CASSLPSGQETQYF. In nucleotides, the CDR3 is TGTGCCAGCAGTCTACCCAGCGGCCAAGAGACCCAGTACTTC.

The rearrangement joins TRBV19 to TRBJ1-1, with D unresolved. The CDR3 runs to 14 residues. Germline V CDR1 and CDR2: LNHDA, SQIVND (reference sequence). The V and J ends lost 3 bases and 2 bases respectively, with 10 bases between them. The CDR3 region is CASSIYGTNTEAFF. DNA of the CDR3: TGTGCCAGTAGTATCTACGGCACTAACACTGAAGCTTTCTTT.

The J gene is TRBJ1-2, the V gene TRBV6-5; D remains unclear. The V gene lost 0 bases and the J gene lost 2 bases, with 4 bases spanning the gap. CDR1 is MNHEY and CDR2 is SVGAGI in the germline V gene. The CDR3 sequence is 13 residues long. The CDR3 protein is CASSYSGNYGYTF. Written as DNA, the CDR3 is TGTGCCAGCAGTTACTCCGGGAACTATGGCTACACCTTC.

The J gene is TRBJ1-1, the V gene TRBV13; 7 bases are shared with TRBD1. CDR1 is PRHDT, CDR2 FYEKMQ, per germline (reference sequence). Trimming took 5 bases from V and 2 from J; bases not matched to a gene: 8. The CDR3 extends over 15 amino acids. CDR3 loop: CASSGAGTANTEAFF. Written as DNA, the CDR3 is TGTGCCAGCAGCGGGGCCGGGACAGCAAACACTGAAGCTTTCTTT.

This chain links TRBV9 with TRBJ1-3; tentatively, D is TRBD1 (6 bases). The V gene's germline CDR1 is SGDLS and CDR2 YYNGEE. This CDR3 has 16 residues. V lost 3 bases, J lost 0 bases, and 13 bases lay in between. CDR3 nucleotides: TGTGCCAGCAGCGCGAGCCGGACAGCCTCTGGAAACACCATATATTTT. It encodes CASSASRTASGNTIYF.

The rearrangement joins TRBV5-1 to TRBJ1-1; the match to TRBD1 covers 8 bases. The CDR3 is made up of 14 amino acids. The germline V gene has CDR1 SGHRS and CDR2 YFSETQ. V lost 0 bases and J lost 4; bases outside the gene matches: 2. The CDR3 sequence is CASSLGQGSTEAFF. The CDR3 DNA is TGCGCCAGCAGCTTGGGACAGGGGAGCACTGAAGCTTTCTTT.

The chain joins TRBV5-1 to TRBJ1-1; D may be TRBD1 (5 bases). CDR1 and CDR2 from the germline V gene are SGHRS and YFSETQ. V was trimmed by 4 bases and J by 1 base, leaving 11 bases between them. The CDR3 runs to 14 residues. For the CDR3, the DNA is TGCGCCAGCAGCATCTCCGGGGGGAACACTGAAGCTTTCTTT. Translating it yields CASSISGGNTEAFF.

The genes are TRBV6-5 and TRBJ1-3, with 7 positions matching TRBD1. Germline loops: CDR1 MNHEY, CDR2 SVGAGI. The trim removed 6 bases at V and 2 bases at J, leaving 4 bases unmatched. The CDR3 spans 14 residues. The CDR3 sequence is CASRARGAGNTIYF. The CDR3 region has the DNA TGTGCCAGCAGGGCCAGGGGGGCTGGAAACACCATATATTTT.

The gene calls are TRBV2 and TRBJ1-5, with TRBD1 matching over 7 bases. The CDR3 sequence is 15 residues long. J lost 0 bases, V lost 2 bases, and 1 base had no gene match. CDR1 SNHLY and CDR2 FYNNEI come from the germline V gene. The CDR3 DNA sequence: TGTGCCAGCAGTGAAAACAGGGGTAGCAATCAGCCCCAGCATTTT. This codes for CASSENRGSNQPQHF.

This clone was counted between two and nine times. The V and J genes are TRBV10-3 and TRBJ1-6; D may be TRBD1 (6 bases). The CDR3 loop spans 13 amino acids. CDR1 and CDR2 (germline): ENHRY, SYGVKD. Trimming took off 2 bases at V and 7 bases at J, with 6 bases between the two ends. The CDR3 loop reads CAISEDRNSPLHF. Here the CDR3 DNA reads TGTGCCATCAGTGAGGACAGGAATTCACCCCTCCACTTT.

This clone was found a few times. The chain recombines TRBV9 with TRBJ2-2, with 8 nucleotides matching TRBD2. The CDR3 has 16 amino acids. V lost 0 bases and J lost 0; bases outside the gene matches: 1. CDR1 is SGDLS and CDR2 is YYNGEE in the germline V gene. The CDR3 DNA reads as TGTGCCAGCAGCGTAGCGGGGGGGTCGAACACCGGGGAGCTGTTTTTT. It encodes CASSVAGGSNTGELFF.

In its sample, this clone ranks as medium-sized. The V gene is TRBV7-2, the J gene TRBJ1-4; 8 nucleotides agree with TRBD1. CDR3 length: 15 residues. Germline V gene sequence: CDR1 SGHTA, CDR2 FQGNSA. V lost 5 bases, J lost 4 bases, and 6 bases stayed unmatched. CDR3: CASSPQGAGNEKLFF. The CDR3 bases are TGTGCCAGCAGCCCGCAGGGGGCTGGTAATGAAAAACTGTTTTTT. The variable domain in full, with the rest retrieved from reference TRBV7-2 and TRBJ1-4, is GAGVSQSPSNKVTEKGKDVELRCDPISGHTALYWYRQSLGQGLEFLIYFQGNSAPDKSGLPSDRFSAERTGGSVSTLTIQRTQQEDSAVYLCASSPQGAGNEKLFFGSGTQLSVL.

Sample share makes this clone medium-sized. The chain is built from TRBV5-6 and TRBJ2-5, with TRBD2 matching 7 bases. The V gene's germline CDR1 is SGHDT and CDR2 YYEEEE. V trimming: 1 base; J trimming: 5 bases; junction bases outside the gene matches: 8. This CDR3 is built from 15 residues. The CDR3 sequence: CASSLKGRDYETQYF. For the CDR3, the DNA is TGTGCCAGCAGCTTGAAGGGGAGGGATTATGAGACCCAGTACTTC.

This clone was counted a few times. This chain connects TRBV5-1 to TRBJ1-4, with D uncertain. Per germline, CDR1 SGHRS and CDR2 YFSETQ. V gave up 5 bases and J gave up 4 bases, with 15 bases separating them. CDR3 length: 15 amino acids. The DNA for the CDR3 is TGCGCCAGCAGAGTACAGCCTTCAAGTAATGAAAAACTGTTTTTT. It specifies CASRVQPSSNEKLFF.